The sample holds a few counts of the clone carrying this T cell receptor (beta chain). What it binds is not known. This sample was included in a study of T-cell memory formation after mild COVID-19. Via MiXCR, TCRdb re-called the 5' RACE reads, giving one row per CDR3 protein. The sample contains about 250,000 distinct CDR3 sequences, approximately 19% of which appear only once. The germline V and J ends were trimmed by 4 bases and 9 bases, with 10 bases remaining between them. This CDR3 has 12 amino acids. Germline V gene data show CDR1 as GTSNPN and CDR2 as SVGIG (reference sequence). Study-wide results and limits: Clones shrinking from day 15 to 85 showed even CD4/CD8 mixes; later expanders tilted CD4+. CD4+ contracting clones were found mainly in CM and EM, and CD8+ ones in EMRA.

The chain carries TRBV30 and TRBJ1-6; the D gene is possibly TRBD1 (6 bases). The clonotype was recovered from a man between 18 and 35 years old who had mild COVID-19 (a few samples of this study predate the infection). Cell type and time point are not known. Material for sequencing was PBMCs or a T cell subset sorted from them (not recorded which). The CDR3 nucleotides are TGTGCCTGGAACAGGGTCGGTTCACCCCTCCACTTT. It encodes CAWNRVGSPLHF. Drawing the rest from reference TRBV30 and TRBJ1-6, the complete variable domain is SQTIHQWPATLVQPVGSPLSLECTVEGTSNPNLYWYRQAAGRGLQLLFYSVGIGQISSEVPQNLSASRPQDRQFILSSKKLLLSDSGFYLCAWNRVGSPLHFGNGTRLTVT.